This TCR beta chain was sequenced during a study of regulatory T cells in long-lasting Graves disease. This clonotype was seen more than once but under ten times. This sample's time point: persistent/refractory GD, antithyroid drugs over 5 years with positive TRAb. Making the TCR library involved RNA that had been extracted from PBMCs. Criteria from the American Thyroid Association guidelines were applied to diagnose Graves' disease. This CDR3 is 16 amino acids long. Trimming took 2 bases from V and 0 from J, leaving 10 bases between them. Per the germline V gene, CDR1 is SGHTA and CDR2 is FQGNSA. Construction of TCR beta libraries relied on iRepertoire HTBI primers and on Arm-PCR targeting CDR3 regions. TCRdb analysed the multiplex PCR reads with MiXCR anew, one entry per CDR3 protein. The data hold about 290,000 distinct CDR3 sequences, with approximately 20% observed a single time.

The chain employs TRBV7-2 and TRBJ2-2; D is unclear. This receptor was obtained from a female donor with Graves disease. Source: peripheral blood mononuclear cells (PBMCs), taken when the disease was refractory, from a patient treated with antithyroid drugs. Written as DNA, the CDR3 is TGTGCCAGCAGCTTAAATACGCCGTCGAACACCGGGGAGCTGTTTTTT. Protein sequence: CASSLNTPSNTGELFF.